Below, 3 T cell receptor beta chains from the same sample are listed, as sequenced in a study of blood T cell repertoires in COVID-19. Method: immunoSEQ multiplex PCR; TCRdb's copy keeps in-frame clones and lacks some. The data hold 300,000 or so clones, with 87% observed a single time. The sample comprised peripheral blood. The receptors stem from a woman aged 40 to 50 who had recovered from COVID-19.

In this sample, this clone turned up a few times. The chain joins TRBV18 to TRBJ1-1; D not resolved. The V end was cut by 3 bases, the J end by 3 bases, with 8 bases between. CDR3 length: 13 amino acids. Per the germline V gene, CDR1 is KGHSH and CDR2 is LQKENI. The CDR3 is CASSPSQDTEAFF. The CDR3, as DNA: TGTGCCAGCTCACCTTCCCAGGACACTGAAGCTTTCTTT.

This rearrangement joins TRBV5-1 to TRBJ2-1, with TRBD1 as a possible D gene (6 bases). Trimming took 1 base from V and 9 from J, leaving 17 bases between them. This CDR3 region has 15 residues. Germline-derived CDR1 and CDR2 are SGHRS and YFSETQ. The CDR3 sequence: CASSLSQGLSGEQFF. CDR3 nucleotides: TGCGCCAGCAGCTTGAGTCAGGGGCTTTCTGGTGAGCAGTTCTTC.

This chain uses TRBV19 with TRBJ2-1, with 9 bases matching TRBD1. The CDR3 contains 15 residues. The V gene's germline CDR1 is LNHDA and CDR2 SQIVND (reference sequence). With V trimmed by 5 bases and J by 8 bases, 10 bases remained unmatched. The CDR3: CASSVGTGHIYEQFF. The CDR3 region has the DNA TGTGCCAGTAGTGTCGGGACAGGGCATATCTATGAGCAGTTCTTC.